The rows below give T cell receptor beta chains drawn from one sample of a study of blood T cell repertoires in COVID-19. TCRdb keeps only in-frame clones here, not all; method: immunoSEQ multiplex PCR. Of approximately 240,000 clones listed, 70% to 90% are singletons. The sequenced material came from peripheral blood. The origin of the receptors is a woman in her forties who had recovered from COVID-19. Each CDR3 is given with its conserved first and last residue. The order of the fields is V gene, clone size, J gene, D gene, CDR3 protein, CDR3 DNA. A D gene is named only where the DNA matches it firmly. Expanded clones are given a class, and other clones once, few, many or no size at all.

v_gene: TRBV30
abundance: -
j_gene: TRBJ2-7
d_gene: TRBD2
CDR3aa: CAWSETSGSEQYF
CDR3nt: TGTGCCTGGAGTGAGACTAGCGGGAGTGAGCAGTACTTC

v_gene: TRBV10-3
abundance: -
j_gene: TRBJ2-7
d_gene: TRBD1
CDR3aa: CAISESLGQGAGYEQYF
CDR3nt: TGTGCCATCAGTGAGTCGTTAGGACAGGGGGCCGGCTACGAGCAGTACTTC

v_gene: TRBV19
abundance: -
j_gene: TRBJ2-2
d_gene: TRBD2
CDR3aa: CASSIRSGGHTGELFF
CDR3nt: TGTGCCAGTAGTATTAGGTCGGGAGGACACACCGGGGAGCTGTTTTTT

v_gene: TRBV30
abundance: -
j_gene: TRBJ2-2
d_gene: TRBD2
CDR3aa: CAWSWTRNGELFF
CDR3nt: TGTGCCTGGAGTTGGACTAGGAATGGGGAGCTGTTTTTT

v_gene: TRBV18
abundance: -
j_gene: TRBJ1-2
d_gene: -
CDR3aa: CASSPGQRTNYGYTF
CDR3nt: TGTGCCAGCTCACCCGGACAGAGAACTAACTATGGCTACACCTTC

v_gene: TRBV19
abundance: -
j_gene: TRBJ2-7
d_gene: TRBD1
CDR3aa: CASSARADREREQYF
CDR3nt: TGTGCCAGTAGTGCCAGAGCCGACAGGGAGCGCGAGCAGTACTTC

v_gene: TRBV5-1
abundance: -
j_gene: TRBJ1-6
d_gene: TRBD1
CDR3aa: CASSLIEAGTGASPLHF
CDR3nt: TGCGCCAGCAGCTTAATAGAAGCCGGGACAGGGGCTTCACCCCTCCACTTT

v_gene: TRBV15
abundance: -
j_gene: TRBJ2-7
d_gene: TRBD1
CDR3aa: CATSRPSQGAEEQYF
CDR3nt: TGTGCCACCAGCAGACCATCCCAGGGGGCCGAGGAGCAGTACTTC

v_gene: TRBV2
abundance: -
j_gene: TRBJ2-4
d_gene: -
CDR3aa: CAIVRDKAPKNIQYF
CDR3nt: TGTGCCATCGTCCGCGACAAGGCCCCGAAAAACATTCAGTACTTC

v_gene: TRBV13
abundance: few
j_gene: TRBJ1-2
d_gene: -
CDR3aa: CASSYREGGYTF
CDR3nt: TGTGCCAGCAGCTACAGGGAAGGTGGCTACACCTTC

v_gene: TRBV4-3
abundance: -
j_gene: TRBJ2-1
d_gene: TRBD2
CDR3aa: CASSPGLAGGYNEQFF
CDR3nt: TGCGCCAGCAGCCCGGGGCTAGCGGGGGGTTACAATGAGCAGTTCTTC

v_gene: TRBV28
abundance: -
j_gene: TRBJ1-5
d_gene: TRBD1
CDR3aa: CASSPNPTGAGDQPQHF
CDR3nt: TGTGCCAGCAGTCCTAACCCGACAGGGGCGGGCGATCAGCCCCAGCATTTT

v_gene: TRBV3-1/TRBV3-2
abundance: -
j_gene: TRBJ1-6
d_gene: TRBD1
CDR3aa: CASSLPGGGSPLHF
CDR3nt: TGTGCCAGCAGCCTACCAGGGGGAGGTTCACCCCTCCACTTT

v_gene: TRBV4-1
abundance: -
j_gene: TRBJ2-6
d_gene: TRBD2
CDR3aa: CASSQGPVAGRSGANVLTF
CDR3nt: TGCGCCAGCAGCCAAGGCCCCGTAGCGGGGAGGTCTGGGGCCAACGTCCTGACTTTC

v_gene: TRBV6-5
abundance: -
j_gene: TRBJ1-5
d_gene: -
CDR3aa: CASRPGTNNQPQHF
CDR3nt: TGTGCCAGCAGGCCCGGGACAAATAATCAGCCCCAGCATTTT

v_gene: TRBV28
abundance: -
j_gene: TRBJ2-1
d_gene: TRBD1
CDR3aa: CAGSGTVVNEQFF
CDR3nt: TGTGCCGGGTCGGGGACAGTTGTGAATGAGCAGTTCTTC

v_gene: TRBV27
abundance: -
j_gene: TRBJ2-7
d_gene: TRBD1
CDR3aa: CASSFRDRVSEQYF
CDR3nt: TGTGCCAGCAGTTTCCGGGACAGGGTGTCCGAGCAGTACTTC

v_gene: TRBV19
abundance: -
j_gene: TRBJ1-4
d_gene: TRBD1
CDR3aa: CASSIARTGANEKLFF
CDR3nt: TGTGCCAGTAGTATAGCGCGGACAGGGGCTAATGAAAAACTGTTTTTT

v_gene: TRBV4-2
abundance: -
j_gene: TRBJ2-7
d_gene: TRBD2
CDR3aa: CASSQESTGGSREQYF
CDR3nt: TGTGCCAGCAGCCAAGAGTCTACGGGGGGGAGTCGCGAGCAGTACTTC

v_gene: TRBV7-8
abundance: -
j_gene: TRBJ2-5
d_gene: -
CDR3aa: CASSPLSGRWQETQYF
CDR3nt: TGTGCCAGCAGTCCTCTTTCAGGGAGGTGGCAAGAGACCCAGTACTTC

v_gene: TRBV5-6
abundance: -
j_gene: TRBJ1-2
d_gene: -
CDR3aa: CASSFFRGYGYTF
CDR3nt: TGTGCCAGCAGCTTTTTTCGGGGATATGGCTACACCTTC

v_gene: TRBV5-1
abundance: -
j_gene: TRBJ2-6
d_gene: -
CDR3aa: CASSSDSSGANVLTF
CDR3nt: TGCGCCAGCAGCTCTGACAGCTCTGGGGCCAACGTCCTGACTTTC